This T cell receptor beta chain appears in the sequencing data of a study of blood T cells in healthy people across ages. With 3 bases clipped from V and 7 bases from J, the junction kept 7 bases outside the gene matches. This CDR3 contains 15 residues. Germline CDR1 reads LGHDT; CDR2 reads YNNKEL (reference sequence). Ten milliliters of peripheral blood were drawn from each donor into EDTA-treated tubes. Through a sample-barcoded 5' primer and a J-beta primer mix, a second PCR was run for about 7 to 12 cycles. TCRdb passed the 5' RACE reads through MiXCR, listing each CDR3 protein once. The sample records about 830,000 distinct CDR3 sequences, 55% to 75% being singletons.

The sample taken for sequencing was blood. This sequence joins TRBV3-1 and TRBJ2-1, with TRBD2 matching over 9 bases. This clonotype was obtained from a man aged 30-40 years in good health. The CDR3 loop reads CASSHRAGGLNEQFF. The CDR3 region has the DNA TGTGCCAGCAGCCACAGAGCGGGGGGCCTGAATGAGCAGTTCTTC.